This TCR beta chain was recorded in a study of T cell repertoires in cytomegalovirus infection. In the study overall: CMV infection and matching HLA type were both indicated by public TCR beta signatures.

Study results and limitations: CMV-specific HLA-C-restricted TCR beta clonotypes dominated the ex vivo response. Adding up the frequency of public TCR beta families identified people who carried CMV plus the relevant HLA.

The CDR3 loop spans 14 amino acids. The ends were cut back, 1 base at V and 0 bases at J, with 10 bases in the middle. Germline V lookup: CDR1 DFQATT, CDR2 SNEGSKA (reference sequence). TCRdb ran MiXCR on the reads and lists one entry per CDR3 protein. The repertoire consists of about 130,000 distinct CDR3 sequences, with more than 7% occurring once and the leading ten covering about 9.5%. As concerns this clonotype: What it binds is unknown.

This TCR was sampled from a human donor in good health (CMV status not recorded). Some clones in this sample may be carry-over from other donors' samples. Source material: PBMCs. The chain carries TRBV20-1 and TRBJ2-7; no firm D call. CDR3 amino acids: CSARVTGNSYEQYF. The CDR3 DNA follows: TGCAGTGCTAGAGTGACGGGCAACTCCTACGAGCAGTACTTC.